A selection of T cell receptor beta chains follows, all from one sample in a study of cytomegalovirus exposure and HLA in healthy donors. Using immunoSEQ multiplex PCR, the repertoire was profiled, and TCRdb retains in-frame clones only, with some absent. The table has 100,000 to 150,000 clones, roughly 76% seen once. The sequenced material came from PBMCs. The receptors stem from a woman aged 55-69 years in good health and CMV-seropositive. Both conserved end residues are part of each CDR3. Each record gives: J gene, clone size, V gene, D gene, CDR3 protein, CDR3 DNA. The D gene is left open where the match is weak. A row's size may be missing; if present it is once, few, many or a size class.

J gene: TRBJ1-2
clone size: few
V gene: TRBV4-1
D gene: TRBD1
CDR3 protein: CASSQGQGAYGYTF
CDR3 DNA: TGCGCCAGCAGCCAGGGACAGGGGGCTTATGGCTACACCTTC

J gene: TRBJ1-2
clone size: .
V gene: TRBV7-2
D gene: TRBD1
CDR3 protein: CASSMPGQQLNYGYTF
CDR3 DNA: TGTGCCAGCAGCATGCCGGGACAGCAACTTAACTATGGCTACACCTTC

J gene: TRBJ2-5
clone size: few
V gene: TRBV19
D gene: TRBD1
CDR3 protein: CASSVGQGFQETQYF
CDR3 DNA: TGTGCCAGTAGTGTTGGACAGGGCTTCCAAGAGACCCAGTACTTC

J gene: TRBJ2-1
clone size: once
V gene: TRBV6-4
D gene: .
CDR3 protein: CASSGVVGGSIFLNEQFF
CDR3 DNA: TGTGCCAGCAGTGGAGTTGTTGGGGGGAGTATATTTTTGAATGAGCAGTTCTTC

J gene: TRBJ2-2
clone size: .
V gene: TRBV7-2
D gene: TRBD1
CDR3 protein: CASSSGTANTGELFF
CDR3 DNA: TGTGCCAGCAGCTCCGGGACAGCTAACACCGGGGAGCTGTTTTTT

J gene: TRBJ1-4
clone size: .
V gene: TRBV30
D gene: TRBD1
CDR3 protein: CAWSRTGPFNEKLFF
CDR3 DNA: TGTGCCTGGAGCCGGACAGGACCCTTTAATGAAAAACTGTTTTTT

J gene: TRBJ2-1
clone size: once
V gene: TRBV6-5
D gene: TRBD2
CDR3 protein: CASSPGTSGGNEQFF
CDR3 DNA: TGTGCCAGCAGTCCCGGGACCAGCGGGGGCAATGAGCAGTTCTTC

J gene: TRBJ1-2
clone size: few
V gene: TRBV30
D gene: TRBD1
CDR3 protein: CAWSGGPYGYTF
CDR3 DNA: TGTGCCTGGTCAGGGGGACCCTATGGCTACACCTTC

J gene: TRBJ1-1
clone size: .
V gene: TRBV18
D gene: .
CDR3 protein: CASSSFRRMNTEAFF
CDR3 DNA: TGTGCCAGCTCTTCTTTTCGGAGAATGAACACTGAAGCTTTCTTT

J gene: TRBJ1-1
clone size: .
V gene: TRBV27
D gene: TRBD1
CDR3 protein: CASSSPSGGSEAFF
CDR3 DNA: TGTGCCAGCAGTTCACCTTCAGGGGGATCTGAAGCTTTCTTT

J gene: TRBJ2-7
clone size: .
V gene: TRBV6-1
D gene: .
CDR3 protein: CASAAVWGAYEQYF
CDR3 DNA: TGTGCCAGCGCCGCCGTCTGGGGGGCCTACGAGCAGTACTTC

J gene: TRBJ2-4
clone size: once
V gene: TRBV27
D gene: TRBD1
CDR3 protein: CASSDRGQGIDIQYF
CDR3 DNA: TGTGCCAGCAGTGACCGGGGACAGGGCATAGACATTCAGTACTTC

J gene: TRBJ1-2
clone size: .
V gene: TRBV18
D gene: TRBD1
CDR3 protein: CASSPGTGTHYGYTF
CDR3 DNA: TGTGCCAGCTCACCCGGGACAGGGACACACTATGGCTACACCTTC

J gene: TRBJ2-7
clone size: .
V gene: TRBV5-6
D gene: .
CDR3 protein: CASSLAPGHRDF
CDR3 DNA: TGTGCCAGCAGCTTGGCCCCCGGACATCGAGACTTC

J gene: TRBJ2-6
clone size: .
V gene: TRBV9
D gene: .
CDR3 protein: CASSEGISGANVLTF
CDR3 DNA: TGTGCCAGCAGCGAGGGGATCTCTGGGGCCAACGTCCTGACTTTC

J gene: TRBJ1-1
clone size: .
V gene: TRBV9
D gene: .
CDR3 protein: CASSALAGRAEAFF
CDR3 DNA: TGTGCCAGCAGCGCACTGGCGGGTAGGGCTGAAGCTTTCTTT

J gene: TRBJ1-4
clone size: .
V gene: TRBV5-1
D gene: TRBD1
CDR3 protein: CASSRTGGEKLFF
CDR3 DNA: TGCGCCAGCAGCAGGACAGGGGGCGAAAAACTGTTTTTT

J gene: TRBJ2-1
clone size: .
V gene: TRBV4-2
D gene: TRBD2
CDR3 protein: CASSQDRLAGVHNEQFF
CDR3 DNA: TGTGCCAGCAGCCAAGATAGGCTAGCGGGAGTCCACAATGAGCAGTTCTTC

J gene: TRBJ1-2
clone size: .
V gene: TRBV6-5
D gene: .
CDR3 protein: CASSLDSPLYGYTF
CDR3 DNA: TGTGCCAGCAGTTTGGACAGCCCCCTTTATGGCTACACCTTC

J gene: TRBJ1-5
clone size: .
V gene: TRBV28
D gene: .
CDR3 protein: CASSLNQPQHF
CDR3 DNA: TGTGCCAGCAGCCTAAATCAGCCCCAGCATTTT

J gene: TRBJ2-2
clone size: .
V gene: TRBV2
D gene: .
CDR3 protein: CASSDGRGLGELFF
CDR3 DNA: TGTGCCAGCAGTGACGGGAGAGGGCTCGGGGAGCTGTTTTTT

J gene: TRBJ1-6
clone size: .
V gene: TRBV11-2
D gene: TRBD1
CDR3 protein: CASSRDRDNSPLHF
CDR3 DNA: TGTGCCAGCAGCAGGGACAGGGATAATTCACCCCTCCACTTT

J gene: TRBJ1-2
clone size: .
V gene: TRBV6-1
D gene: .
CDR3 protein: CASSELRGRGYGYTF
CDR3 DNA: TGTGCCAGCAGTGAGTTGAGGGGGAGAGGCTATGGCTACACCTTC

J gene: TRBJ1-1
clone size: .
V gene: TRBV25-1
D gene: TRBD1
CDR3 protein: CASSDSPGQGAVNTEAFF
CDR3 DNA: TGTGCCAGCAGTGACTCCCCGGGACAGGGGGCGGTGAACACTGAAGCTTTCTTT

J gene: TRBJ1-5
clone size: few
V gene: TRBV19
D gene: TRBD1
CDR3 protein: CASSTRDRGQPQHF
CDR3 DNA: TGTGCCAGTAGTACCCGGGACAGGGGTCAGCCCCAGCATTTT

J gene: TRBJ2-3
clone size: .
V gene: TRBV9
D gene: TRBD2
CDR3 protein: CASSVVAGLPTDTQYF
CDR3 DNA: TGTGCCAGCAGCGTAGTAGCGGGACTTCCTACAGATACGCAGTATTTT

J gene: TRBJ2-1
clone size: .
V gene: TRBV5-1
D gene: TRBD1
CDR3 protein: CASSPEGQGTKNEQFF
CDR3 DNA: TGCGCCAGCAGCCCCGAGGGACAGGGGACAAAGAATGAGCAGTTCTTC

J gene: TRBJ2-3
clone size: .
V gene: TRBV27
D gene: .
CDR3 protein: CASTFSGDTQYF
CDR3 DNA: TGTGCCAGCACTTTCTCGGGGGATACGCAGTATTTT

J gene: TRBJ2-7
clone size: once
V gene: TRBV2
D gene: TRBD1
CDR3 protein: CASRVPIQGSSYEQYF
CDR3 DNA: TGTGCCAGCAGGGTCCCTATACAGGGGAGCTCCTACGAGCAGTACTTC

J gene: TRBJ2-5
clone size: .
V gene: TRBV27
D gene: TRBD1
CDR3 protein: CASSLLTTGGQPLTQYF
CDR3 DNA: TGTGCCAGCAGTTTACTCACTACAGGGGGTCAACCCTTAACCCAGTACTTC

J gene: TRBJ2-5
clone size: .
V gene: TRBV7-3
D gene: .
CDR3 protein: CASSSLPQETQYF
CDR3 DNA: TGTGCCAGCAGCTCTCTACCCCAAGAGACCCAGTACTTC

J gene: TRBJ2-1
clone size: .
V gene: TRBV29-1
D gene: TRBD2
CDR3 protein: CSVGRGGRGNEQFF
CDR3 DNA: TGCAGCGTCGGCCGGGGGGGCCGGGGCAATGAGCAGTTCTTC

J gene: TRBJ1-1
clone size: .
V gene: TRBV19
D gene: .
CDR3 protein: CASRGTLEDTEAFF
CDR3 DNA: TGTGCCAGTAGAGGAACCCTAGAGGACACTGAAGCTTTCTTT

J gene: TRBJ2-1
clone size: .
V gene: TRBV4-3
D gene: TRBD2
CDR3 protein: CASSQKLAASNEQFF
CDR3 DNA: TGCGCCAGCAGCCAAAAACTAGCGGCCTCCAATGAGCAGTTCTTC

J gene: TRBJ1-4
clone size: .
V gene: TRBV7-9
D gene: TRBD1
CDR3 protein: CASSLGGTGVYEKLFF
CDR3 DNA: TGTGCCAGCAGCTTGGGCGGGACAGGGGTATACGAAAAACTGTTTTTT

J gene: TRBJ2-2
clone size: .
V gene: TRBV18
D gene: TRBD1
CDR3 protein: CASSGQGLTGELFF
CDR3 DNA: TGTGCCAGCTCAGGACAGGGACTCACCGGGGAGCTGTTTTTT

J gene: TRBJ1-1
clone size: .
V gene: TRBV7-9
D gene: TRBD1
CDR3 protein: CASSLTGGRAEAFF
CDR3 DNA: TGTGCCAGCAGCTTGACAGGGGGCCGCGCTGAAGCTTTCTTT

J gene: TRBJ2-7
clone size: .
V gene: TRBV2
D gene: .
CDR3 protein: CASSRGAYEQYF
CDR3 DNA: TGTGCCAGCAGCCGGGGGGCTTACGAGCAGTACTTC

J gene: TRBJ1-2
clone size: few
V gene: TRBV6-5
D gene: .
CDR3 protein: CASSYSRGAYGYTF
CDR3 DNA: TGTGCCAGCAGTTACTCGCGGGGTGCCTATGGCTACACCTTC

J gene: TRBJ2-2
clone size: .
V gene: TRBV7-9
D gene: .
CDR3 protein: CASSTAGNGELFF
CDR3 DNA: TGTGCCAGCAGCACCGCCGGGAACGGGGAGCTGTTTTTT

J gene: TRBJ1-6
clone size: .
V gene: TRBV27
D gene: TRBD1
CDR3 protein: CASRTGQGSYNSPLHF
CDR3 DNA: TGTGCCAGCAGGACGGGACAGGGTTCCTATAATTCACCCCTCCACTTT

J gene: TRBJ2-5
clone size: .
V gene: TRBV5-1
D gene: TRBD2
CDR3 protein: CASSLLASGSVQETQYF
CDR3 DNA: TGCGCCAGCAGCTTGTTGGCTAGCGGGAGCGTTCAAGAGACCCAGTACTTC

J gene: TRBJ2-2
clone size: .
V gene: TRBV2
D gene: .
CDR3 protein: CASSGPNTGELFF
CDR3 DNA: TGTGCCAGCAGTGGGCCGAACACCGGGGAGCTGTTTTTT

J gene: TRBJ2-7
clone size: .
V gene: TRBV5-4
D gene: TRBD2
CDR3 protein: CASSLGLAGELEQYF
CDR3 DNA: TGTGCCAGCAGCTTGGGGCTAGCGGGAGAGCTCGAGCAGTACTTC

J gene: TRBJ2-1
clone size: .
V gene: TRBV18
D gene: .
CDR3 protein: CASSGGSYNEQFF
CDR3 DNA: TGTGCCAGCTCGGGGGGCTCCTACAATGAGCAGTTCTTC

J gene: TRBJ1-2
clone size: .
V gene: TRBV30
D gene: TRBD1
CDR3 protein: CAGRQGTDYGYTF
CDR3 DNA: TGTGCCGGCAGACAGGGAACGGACTATGGCTACACCTTC

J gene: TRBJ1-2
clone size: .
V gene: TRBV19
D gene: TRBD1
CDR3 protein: CASSTDRGGIGYTF
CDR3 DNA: TGTGCCAGTAGTACCGACAGGGGGGGGATCGGCTACACCTTC

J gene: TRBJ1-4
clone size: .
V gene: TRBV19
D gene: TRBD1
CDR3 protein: CATADRGNEKLFF
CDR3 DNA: TGTGCCACTGCCGACAGGGGAAATGAAAAACTGTTTTTT

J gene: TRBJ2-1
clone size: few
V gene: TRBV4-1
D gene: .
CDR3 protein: CASSQDPARSYNEQFF
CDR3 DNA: TGCGCCAGCAGCCAAGATCCAGCTAGGTCCTACAATGAGCAGTTCTTC

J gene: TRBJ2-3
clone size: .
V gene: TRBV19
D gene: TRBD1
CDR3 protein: CASSIQGAADTQYF
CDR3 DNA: TGTGCCAGTAGTATTCAGGGGGCTGCAGATACGCAGTATTTT

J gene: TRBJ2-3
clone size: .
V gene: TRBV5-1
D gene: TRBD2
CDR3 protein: CASSGLAGGTDTQYF
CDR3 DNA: TGCGCCAGCTCGGGACTAGCGGGTGGTACAGATACGCAGTATTTT

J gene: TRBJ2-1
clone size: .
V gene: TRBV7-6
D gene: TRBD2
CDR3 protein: CASRQTSGGSLSYNEQFF
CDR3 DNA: TGTGCCAGCAGACAGACTAGCGGGGGGTCCCTCTCCTACAATGAGCAGTTCTTC

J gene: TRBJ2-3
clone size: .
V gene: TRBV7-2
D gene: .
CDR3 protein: CASSLIGGTDTQYF
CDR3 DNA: TGTGCCAGCAGCTTAATAGGGGGCACAGATACGCAGTATTTT

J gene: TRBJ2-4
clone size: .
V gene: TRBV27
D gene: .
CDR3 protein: CASSSLLAKNIQYF
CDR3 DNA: TGTGCCAGCAGTAGTTTACTAGCCAAAAACATTCAGTACTTC

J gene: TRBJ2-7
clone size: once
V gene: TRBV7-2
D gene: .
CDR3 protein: CASSLGGSEYEQYF
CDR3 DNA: TGTGCCAGCAGCTTAGGAGGGTCTGAGTACGAGCAGTACTTC

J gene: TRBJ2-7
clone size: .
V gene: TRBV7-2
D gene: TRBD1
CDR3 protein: CASSFGQGIYEQYF
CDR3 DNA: TGTGCCAGCAGCTTCGGACAGGGGATTTACGAGCAGTACTTC

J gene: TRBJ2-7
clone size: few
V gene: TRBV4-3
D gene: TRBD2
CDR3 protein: CASSQEPSGGGSSYEQYF
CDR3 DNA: TGCGCCAGCAGCCAAGAGCCTAGCGGGGGGGGGAGCTCCTACGAGCAGTACTTC

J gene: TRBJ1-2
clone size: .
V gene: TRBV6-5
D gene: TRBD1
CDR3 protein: CASSFGQGGDGYTF
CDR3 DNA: TGTGCCAGCAGTTTTGGACAGGGAGGGGATGGCTACACCTTC

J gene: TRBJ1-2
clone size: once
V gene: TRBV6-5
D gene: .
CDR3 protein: CASSYSGHFYTF
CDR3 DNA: TGTGCCAGCAGTTACTCAGGACACTTCTACACCTTC

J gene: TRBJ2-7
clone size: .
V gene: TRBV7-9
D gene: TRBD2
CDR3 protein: CASSLAVSGSDEQYF
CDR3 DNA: TGTGCCAGCAGCTTAGCTGTTAGCGGGAGCGACGAGCAGTACTTC